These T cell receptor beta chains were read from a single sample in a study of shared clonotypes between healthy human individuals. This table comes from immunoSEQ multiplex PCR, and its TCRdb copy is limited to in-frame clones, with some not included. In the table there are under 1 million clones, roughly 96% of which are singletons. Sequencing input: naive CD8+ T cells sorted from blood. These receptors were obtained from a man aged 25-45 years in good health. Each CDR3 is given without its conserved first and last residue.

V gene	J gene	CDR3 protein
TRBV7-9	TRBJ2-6	ASSLSDGGAGANVLT
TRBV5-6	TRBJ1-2	ASSFLGAHYGYT
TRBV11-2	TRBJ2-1	ASSLEWRNEQF
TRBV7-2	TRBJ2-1	ASSLADSYNEQF
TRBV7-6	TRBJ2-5	ASSLITSAETQY
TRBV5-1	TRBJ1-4	ASSSRGHSEKLF
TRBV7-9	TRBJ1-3	ASGGAVSGNTIY
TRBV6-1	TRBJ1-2	ASRGQGAQGYGYT
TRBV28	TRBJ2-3	ASSRLVELTDTQY
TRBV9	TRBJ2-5	ASTRDVTETQY
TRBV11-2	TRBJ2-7	ASSAGTSGEQY
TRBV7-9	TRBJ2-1	ASSLGDPGWF
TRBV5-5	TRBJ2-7	ASSLVSGTYEQY
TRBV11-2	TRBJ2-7	ASSLVGDSFYEQY
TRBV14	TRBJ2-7	ASSQATISGTSGIRQY
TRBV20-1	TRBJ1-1	SARENTEAF
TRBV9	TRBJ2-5	ASSVGGGGQETQY
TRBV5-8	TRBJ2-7	ASSPKLRTRPTYEQY
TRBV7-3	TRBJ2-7	ASSSRTGTYEQY
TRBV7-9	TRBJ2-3	ASSSGLAGTDTQY
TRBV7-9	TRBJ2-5	ASSLGAETQY
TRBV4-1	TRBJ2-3	ASSQGGNSGSGGPTDTQY
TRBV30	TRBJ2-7	AWSLTRGAPEQY
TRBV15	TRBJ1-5	ATSSAGTPNQPQH
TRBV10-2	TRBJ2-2	ASSEEGVNTGELF
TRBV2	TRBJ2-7	ASKGEMSSYEQY
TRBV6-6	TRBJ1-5	ASSYADRVSQPQH
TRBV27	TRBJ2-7	ASSLRGPTYEQY
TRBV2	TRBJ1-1	ASSGAGASSWHTEAF
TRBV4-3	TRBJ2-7	ASSQDRGAYEQY
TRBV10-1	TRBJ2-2	ASSEGGSNTGELF
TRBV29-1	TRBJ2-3	SVAPRGSTDTQY
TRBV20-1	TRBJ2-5	SANPGEEY
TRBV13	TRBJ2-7	ASSLGVTYEQY
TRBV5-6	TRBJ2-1	ASSAGGYNEQF
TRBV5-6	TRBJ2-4	ASSQQGTLAKNIQY
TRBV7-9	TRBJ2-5	ASSPPLAGIETQY
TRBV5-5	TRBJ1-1	ASSPGPPLNTEAF
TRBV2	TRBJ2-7	ASMGDTGIGYEQY
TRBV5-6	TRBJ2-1	ASSPGLAGGNEQF
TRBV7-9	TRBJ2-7	ASSNTTESPYEQY
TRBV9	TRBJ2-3	ASSVEGGRDTQY
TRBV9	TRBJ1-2	ASSPFYAGADNGYT
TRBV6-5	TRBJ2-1	ASSYSIASYNEQF
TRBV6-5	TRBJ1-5	ASSRDRGNQPQH
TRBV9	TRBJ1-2	ASRGRDRGGYGYT